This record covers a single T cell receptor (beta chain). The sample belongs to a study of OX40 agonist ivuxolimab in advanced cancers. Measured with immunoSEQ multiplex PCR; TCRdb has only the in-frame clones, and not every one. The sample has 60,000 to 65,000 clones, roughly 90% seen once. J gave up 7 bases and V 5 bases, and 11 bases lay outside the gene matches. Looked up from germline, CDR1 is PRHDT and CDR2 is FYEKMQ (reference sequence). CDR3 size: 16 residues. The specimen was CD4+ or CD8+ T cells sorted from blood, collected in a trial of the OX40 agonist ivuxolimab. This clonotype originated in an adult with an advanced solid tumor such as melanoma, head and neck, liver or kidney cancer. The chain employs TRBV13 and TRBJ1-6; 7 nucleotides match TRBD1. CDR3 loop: CASSARHRGSNSPLHF. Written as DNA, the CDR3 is TGTGCCAGCAGCGCACGTCACAGGGGTTCCAATTCACCCCTCCACTTT.